The 19 T cell receptor beta chains presented below share a single source sample, sequenced in a study of blood T cell repertoires in COVID-19. This table comes from immunoSEQ multiplex PCR, and its TCRdb copy is limited to in-frame clones, with some not included. The sample has tens of thousands of clones; more than 80% are singletons. Specimen: peripheral blood. These receptor sequences come from a woman older than 75 with active COVID-19.

This clone occurred a few times. The chain couples TRBV4-2 to TRBJ1-5; the D gene is possibly TRBD1 (6 bases). V shed 4 bases and J shed 7 bases, with 17 bases lying between them. CDR1 LGHNA and CDR2 YNFKEQ come from the germline V gene. The CDR3 extends over 15 amino acids. The CDR3 here is CASSLEQGAGQPQHF. CDR3 coding DNA: TGTGCCAGCAGCCTCGAACAGGGAGCAGGGCAGCCCCAGCATTTT.

The genes are TRBV10-3 and TRBJ2-2, with D possibly being TRBD2 (5 bases). Germline V gives CDR1 ENHRY, CDR2 SYGVKD. The germline V and J ends were trimmed by 9 bases and 4 bases, with 15 bases remaining between them. The CDR3 runs 14 residues. CDR3 nucleotides: TGTGCCATAAACCCGAGGGAAAGCACCGGGGAGCTGTTTTTT. This codes for CAINPRESTGELFF.

The CDR3, as DNA: TGCGCCAGCAGCCAAGATCAGGTTGTAGGACAGGACCAAGAGACCCAGTACTTC. This gives the protein CASSQDQVVGQDQETQYF. V usage is TRBV4-3 and J usage is TRBJ2-5, with 7 bases lining up with TRBD1. Looked up from germline, CDR1 is LGHNA and CDR2 is YSLEER. CDR3 length equals 18 residues. The junction had 10 bases not matched to a gene; V was cut back by 0 bases and J by 0 bases.

This clone has a handful of counts. This sequence joins TRBV5-6 and TRBJ2-7, with TRBD2 as a possible D gene (6 bases). Trimming pared 0 bases from V and 0 bases from J, leaving 7 bases between. The CDR3 totals 14 residues. Germline V lookup: CDR1 SGHDT, CDR2 YYEEEE. The CDR3, as DNA: TGTGCCAGCAGCTTGGAACTAGCCTCCTACGAGCAGTACTTC. Amino acid sequence: CASSLELASYEQYF. The variable domain in full, completed from reference TRBV5-6 and TRBJ2-7, reads DAGVTQSPTHLIKTRGQQVTLRCSPKSGHDTVSWYQQALGQGPQFIFQYYEEEERQRGNFPDRFSGHQFPNYSSELNVNALLLGDSALYLCASSLELASYEQYFGPGTRLTVT.

This chain joins TRBV18 and TRBJ2-6, with a weak D call TRBD2 (6 bases). The CDR3 consists of 19 residues. Between the trimmed V and J ends, which lost 3 bases and 0 bases, there was a span of 18 bases. Germline V gives CDR1 KGHSH, CDR2 LQKENI. The CDR3 reads CASSPALGGISSGANVLTF. The CDR3 region has the DNA TGTGCCAGCTCACCGGCTTTGGGGGGTATCAGCTCTGGGGCCAACGTCCTGACTTTC.

This chain connects TRBV5-1 to TRBJ2-3; TRBD1 matches at 10 bases. CDR3 length: 14 residues. J lost 5 bases, V lost 3 bases, and 3 bases had no gene match. Germline CDR1 SGHRS, CDR2 YFSETQ. CDR3 residues: CASSWGQGQDTQYF. The CDR3 DNA is TGCGCCAGCAGCTGGGGACAGGGGCAAGATACGCAGTATTTT.

This clone has just one count. The V gene is TRBV5-6, the J gene TRBJ1-3; D ambiguous. The CDR3 is made up of 13 amino acids. Trimming cost V 1 base and J 7 bases, with 9 bases left between them. Germline V gene data show CDR1 as SGHDT and CDR2 as YYEEEE. The CDR3 reads CASSLPGANTIYF. The CDR3, as DNA: TGTGCCAGCAGCTTGCCGGGAGCTAACACCATATATTTT.

This clone was detected only once. This chain connects TRBV7-6 to TRBJ2-7; 7 bases match TRBD2. This CDR3 region has 15 residues. Losses at the gene ends were 5 bases for V and 6 bases for J; bases not matched to a gene: 13. From germline, CDR1 is SGHVS and CDR2 FNYEAQ. The CDR3 region is CASSVRGGLVGEQYF. As DNA, the CDR3 is TGTGCCAGCAGCGTGAGGGGAGGGTTGGTCGGCGAGCAGTACTTC. Looking up the rest from reference TRBV7-6 and TRBJ2-7 gives the full variable domain: GAGVSQSPRYKVTKRGQDVALRCDPISGHVSLYWYRQALGQGPEFLTYFNYEAQQDKSGLPNDRFSAERPEGSISTLTIQRTEQRDSAMYRCASSVRGGLVGEQYFGPGTRLTVT.

This clone appeared once. The chain couples TRBV7-9 to TRBJ2-7; D is perhaps TRBD2 (5 bases). Trimming pared 5 bases from V and 0 bases from J, leaving 17 bases between. Germline V CDR1 and CDR2: SEHNR, FQNEAQ (reference sequence). The CDR3 consists of 16 residues. Here the CDR3 DNA reads TGTGCCAGCAGCCCCCTGCCCCGGGGAAGCTCCTACGAGCAGTACTTC. It encodes CASSPLPRGSSYEQYF.

The chain uses TRBV25-1 and TRBJ2-7, with D perhaps matching TRBD1 (6 bases). With 2 bases removed from V and 9 bases from J, the gap between germline ends came to 8 bases. Germline V lookup: CDR1 MGHDK, CDR2 SYGVNS. The CDR3 sequence is 11 residues long. The DNA for the CDR3 is TGTGCCAGCAGTGAAAGGGGGTTGCAGTACTTC. Encoded protein: CASSERGLQYF.

The J gene is TRBJ1-2, the V gene TRBV19; 8 nucleotides agree with TRBD1. Germline CDR1 reads LNHDA; CDR2 reads SQIVND (reference sequence). This CDR3 region has 16 residues. V trimming: 4 bases; J trimming: 0 bases; junction bases outside the gene matches: 7. The CDR3 DNA reads TGTGCCAGTAGTACCCATGGACAGGGATCTAACTATGGCTACACCTTC. This sequence encodes CASSTHGQGSNYGYTF.

About this clone: Compared with germline, one end of the junction differs, possibly owing to a read error. This chain links TRBV12-3 or TRBV12-4 with TRBJ1-2; 7 bases match TRBD1. This CDR3 has 10 amino acids. Here the CDR3 DNA reads TGTGCCAGCAGCTATACCGGGACAGTCTTC. Translated: CASSYTGTVF.

The chain combines TRBV28 with TRBJ1-5; 10 nucleotides align to TRBD1. The V gene end was trimmed by 4 bases and the J gene end by 3 bases; junction bases not matched to a gene: 3. Germline CDR1 and CDR2: MDHEN and SYDVKM. CDR3 length: 15 amino acids. CDR3 amino acids: CASSSGQGNNQPQHF. The CDR3 DNA reads TGTGCCAGCAGTTCGGGACAGGGGAACAATCAGCCCCAGCATTTT.

The chain joins TRBV6-2 or TRBV6-3 to TRBJ1-2; 8 positions match TRBD1. The CDR3 covers 12 residues. V dropped 5 bases and J dropped 8; count of bases not matched to a gene: 4. Looked up from germline, CDR1 is MNHEY and CDR2 is SVGEGT. For the CDR3, the DNA is TGTGCCAGCAGTCCAGACAGGGGCGGCTACACCTTC. Residues: CASSPDRGGYTF.

Only a few counts were recorded for this clone. This chain connects TRBV9 to TRBJ2-2; D gene unclear. Trimming removed 0 bases from V and 5 bases from J, with 14 bases in between. From germline, CDR1 is SGDLS and CDR2 YYNGEE. The CDR3 spans 16 residues. CDR3 in DNA: TGTGCCAGCAGCGTAGTCTGGAGTATGGATACCGGGGAGCTGTTTTTT. Translating it yields CASSVVWSMDTGELFF. Complete variable domain (other parts from reference TRBV9 and TRBJ2-2): DSGVTQTPKHLITATGQRVTLRCSPRSGDLSVYWYQQSLDQGLQFLIQYYNGEERAKGNILERFSAQQFPDLHSELNLSSLELGDSALYFCASSVVWSMDTGELFFGEGSRLTVL.

The chain links TRBV4-2 to TRBJ1-2; D might be TRBD1 (6 bases). This CDR3 region has 15 residues. CDR1 LGHNA and CDR2 YNFKEQ come from the germline V gene. V lost 0 bases to trimming and J lost 6 bases, with 14 bases between them. The CDR3 spells CASSQDRGGRDGYTF. The CDR3 nucleotides are TGTGCCAGCAGCCAAGATAGGGGGGGTAGGGATGGCTACACCTTC.

The chain combines TRBV5-6 with TRBJ2-2; 8 bases map to TRBD1. The V and J ends lost 5 bases and 0 bases, in that order; junction bases with no gene match: 9. The length of the CDR3 is 17 residues. Per germline, CDR1 SGHDT and CDR2 YYEEEE. CDR3 protein: CASSSGTGLSNTGELFF. In DNA form, the CDR3 reads TGTGCCAGCAGTTCCGGGACAGGCCTTTCGAACACCGGGGAGCTGTTTTTT. Together with reference TRBV5-6 and TRBJ2-2, the CDR3 gives the full variable domain: DAGVTQSPTHLIKTRGQQVTLRCSPKSGHDTVSWYQQALGQGPQFIFQYYEEEERQRGNFPDRFSGHQFPNYSSELNVNALLLGDSALYLCASSSGTGLSNTGELFFGEGSRLTVL.

This chain joins TRBV4-3 and TRBJ2-7, with D uncertain. Germline assignment: CDR1 LGHNA and CDR2 YSLEER. V was shortened by 0 bases and J by 5 bases, with 14 bases between the two germline ends. CDR3 size: 15 residues. CDR3 amino acids: CASSQDVGRKDEQYF. For the CDR3, the DNA is TGCGCCAGCAGCCAAGATGTGGGCCGTAAGGACGAGCAGTACTTC.

The J gene is TRBJ1-3, the V gene TRBV19, with 7 bases aligning to TRBD1. CDR1 and CDR2 from the germline V gene are LNHDA and SQIVND (reference sequence). Trimming cost V 6 bases and J 4 bases; bases outside gene matches: 9. This CDR3 has 15 residues. The CDR3 region is CASRTATGRGNTIYF. The DNA for the CDR3 is TGTGCCAGTAGGACAGCGACAGGGCGCGGAAACACCATATATTTT.